The subject of this entry is one T cell receptor (beta chain). Antigen specificity is unknown. The protocol was immunoSEQ multiplex PCR, while the TCRdb copy is restricted to in-frame clones and leaves out a portion. This repertoire shows under 400,000 clones, approximately 88% found once; its top ten account for over 0.9%. CDR3 length: 13 amino acids. The germline V gene has CDR1 SQVTM and CDR2 ANQGSEA. With 2 bases clipped from V and 4 bases from J, the junction kept 1 base outside the gene matches. The record originates from a study of cytomegalovirus exposure and HLA in healthy donors. Regarding the study as a whole: The study listed 164 cytomegalovirus-associated TCR beta chains.

Material for sequencing was PBMCs. The TCR sequence derives from a man aged 25 to 40 in good health and CMV-seronegative. This chain connects TRBV29-1 to TRBJ1-1; 10 nucleotides align to TRBD1. CDR3 region: CSVERDRGTEAFF. The CDR3 DNA is TGCAGCGTTGAAAGGGACAGGGGCACTGAAGCTTTCTTT. The entire variable domain, with the rest obtained from reference TRBV29-1 and TRBJ1-1, is as follows: SAVISQKPSRDICQRGTSLTIQCQVDSQVTMMFWYRQQPGQSLTLIATANQGSEATYESGFVIDKFPISRPNLTFSTLTVSNMSPEDSSIYLCSVERDRGTEAFFGQGTRLTVV.